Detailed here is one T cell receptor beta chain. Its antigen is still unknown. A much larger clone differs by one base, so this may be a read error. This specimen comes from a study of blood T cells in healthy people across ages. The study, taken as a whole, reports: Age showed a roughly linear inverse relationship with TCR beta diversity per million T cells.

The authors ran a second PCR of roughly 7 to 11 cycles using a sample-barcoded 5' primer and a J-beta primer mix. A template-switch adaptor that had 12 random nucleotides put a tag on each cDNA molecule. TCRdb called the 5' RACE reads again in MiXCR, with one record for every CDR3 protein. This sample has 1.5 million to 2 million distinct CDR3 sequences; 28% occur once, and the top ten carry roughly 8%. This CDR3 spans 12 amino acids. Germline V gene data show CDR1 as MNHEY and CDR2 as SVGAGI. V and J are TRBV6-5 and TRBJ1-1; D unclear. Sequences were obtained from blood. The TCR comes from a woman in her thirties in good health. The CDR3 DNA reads TGTGCCGGCAGTTACGGAATTGGGCGAGCTTTCTTT. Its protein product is CAGSYGIGRAFF.